Shown below are 26 T cell receptor beta chains from a single sample sequenced in a study of cytomegalovirus exposure and HLA in healthy donors. Vbeta (60) and Jbeta (13) primers were used in the PCR. The assay was immunoSEQ multiplex PCR, and TCRdb's table has in-frame clones only and misses some. The table has some 110,000 clones, 60% to 85% seen once. Sequenced input: PBMCs. The receptor source for this set is a woman between 18 and 29 years old in good health and CMV-seropositive.

The chain has TRBV25-1 and TRBJ2-1; 12 bases fit TRBD1. Germline V CDR1 and CDR2: MGHDK, SYGVNS. V gave up 4 bases and J gave up 4 bases; unmatched junction bases: 2. The CDR3 length is 15 residues. In nucleotides, the CDR3 is TGTGCCAGCAGTGCGGGACAGGGGGCGTACAATGAGCAGTTCTTC. It codes for CASSAGQGAYNEQFF.

The chain carries TRBV6-5 and TRBJ1-1; D is ambiguous. The V end lost 6 bases, the J end lost 0 bases, and 8 bases lay between the germline ends. The CDR3 has 13 residues. In germline, CDR1 is MNHEY, CDR2 SVGAGI. The CDR3 nucleotides read TGTGCCAGCAGCCCCACTATGAACACTGAAGCTTTCTTT. This encodes CASSPTMNTEAFF.

The table lists this clone with a few counts. The V call is TRBV19, the J call TRBJ2-3, with 7 bases fitting TRBD1. Germline V gene lookup returns CDR1 LNHDA and CDR2 SQIVND (reference sequence). The junction had 7 bases not matched to a gene; V was cut back by 4 bases and J by 3 bases. This CDR3 comprises 15 residues. CDR3 sequence (DNA): TGTGCCAGTAGTAGCGACAGGGATTCGACAGATACGCAGTATTTT. This translates into CASSSDRDSTDTQYF.

In its sample, this clone was seen once. The chain couples TRBV28 to TRBJ1-3; weak D call: TRBD1 (5 bases). This CDR3 has 15 residues. V was pared by 6 bases and J by 0 bases, with 12 bases between. The germline V gene has CDR1 MDHEN and CDR2 SYDVKM. The CDR3 region is CASRGGDSSGNTIYF. For the CDR3, the DNA is TGTGCCAGCAGGGGAGGGGATAGCTCTGGAAACACCATATATTTT.

The chain combines TRBV9 with TRBJ2-2, with D perhaps matching TRBD1 (5 bases). The germline V gene encodes CDR1 SGDLS and CDR2 YYNGEE. This CDR3 spans 15 amino acids. The germline V and J ends were trimmed by 0 bases and 4 bases, with 10 bases remaining between them. The CDR3 here is CASSVGQGGTGELFF. CDR3 DNA: TGTGCCAGCAGCGTAGGGCAGGGCGGCACCGGGGAGCTGTTTTTT.

The chain links TRBV11-2 to TRBJ1-1; possibly TRBD1 for D (6 bases). Between the trimmed V and J ends, which lost 1 base and 5 bases, there was a span of 11 bases. The CDR3 spans 14 residues. CDR1 is SGHAT and CDR2 is FQNNGV in the germline V gene. This chain's CDR3 is CASSLVTGGTEAFF. CDR3 DNA sequence: TGTGCCAGCAGCTTAGTGACAGGCGGGACTGAAGCTTTCTTT.

J is TRBJ1-5 and V is TRBV2; D gene unclear. The V and J ends lost 8 bases and 6 bases respectively, with 17 bases between them. The CDR3 consists of 14 residues. Per germline, CDR1 SNHLY and CDR2 FYNNEI. The CDR3 loop is CASSGSAPGQPQHF. CDR3 coding DNA: TGTGCCAGCTCCGGATCGGCGCCGGGTCAGCCCCAGCATTTT.

V usage is TRBV5-1 and J usage is TRBJ2-7; D call uncertain. Germline V lookup: CDR1 SGHRS, CDR2 YFSETQ. V dropped 5 bases and J dropped 2 bases, with 14 bases sitting between them. This CDR3 has 14 amino acids. Here the CDR3 reads CASRIEWYPYEQYF. The CDR3 DNA reads as TGCGCCAGCAGAATAGAGTGGTATCCCTACGAGCAGTACTTC.

The CDR3: CSDAKKGLAGGNEQFF. The CDR3 region has the DNA TGCAGCGACGCTAAAAAAGGACTAGCGGGGGGCAATGAGCAGTTCTTC. The chain carries TRBV29-1 and TRBJ2-1; 14 bases fit TRBD2. The germline V gene encodes CDR1 SQVTM and CDR2 ANQGSEA. The CDR3 consists of 16 residues. J was trimmed by 6 bases and V by 7 bases; bases with no gene match: 11.

The chain employs TRBV10-3 and TRBJ2-1, with D possibly TRBD2 on 6 matching bases. This CDR3 contains 15 residues. CDR1 and CDR2 from the germline V gene are ENHRY and SYGVKD. Trimming removed 8 bases from V and 0 bases from J, with 14 bases in between. The CDR3 DNA reads as TGTGCCATCCGGGGCAACGGGAGCTCCTACAATGAGCAGTTCTTC. It codes for CAIRGNGSSYNEQFF.

This chain links TRBV10-2 with TRBJ2-1; TRBD2 matches at 8 bases. CDR1 is WSHSY, CDR2 SAAADI, per germline. The junction had 4 bases not matched to a gene; V was cut back by 3 bases and J by 0 bases. This CDR3 comprises 16 residues. CDR3 sequence: CASSDPGTSSYNEQFF. CDR3 bases: TGCGCCAGCAGTGACCCCGGGACTAGCTCCTACAATGAGCAGTTCTTC.

This clone appeared once. This chain links TRBV25-1 with TRBJ2-1, with 11 bases fitting TRBD2. CDR1 is MGHDK and CDR2 is SYGVNS in the germline V gene. The CDR3 is 16 amino acids. The J segment lost 5 bases and the V segment lost 4 bases, leaving 7 bases of the junction unmatched. As DNA, the CDR3 is TGTGCCAGCAGTGCCATGGGACTAGCGGAGCACAATGAGCAGTTCTTC. Translated, it gives CASSAMGLAEHNEQFF.

The CDR3 DNA is TGTGCCAGCTCACCTAATTCCGCCGGGAGCACAGATACGCAGTATTTT. It yields the protein CASSPNSAGSTDTQYF. This chain connects TRBV18 to TRBJ2-3, with no clear D. CDR3 length equals 16 residues. Germline CDR1 and CDR2: KGHSH and LQKENI. V shed 3 bases and J shed 0 bases, with 13 bases lying between them.

V is TRBV7-8 and J is TRBJ2-7; 7 bases agree with TRBD1. The CDR3 runs 15 residues. CDR1 and CDR2 (germline): SGHVS, FQNEAQ. Trimming at V came to 2 bases and at J to 2 bases, leaving 6 bases not matched to a gene. The DNA for the CDR3 is TGTGCCAGCAGCTTACCCGGGACAGTCCCCTACGAGCAGTACTTC. Amino acid sequence: CASSLPGTVPYEQYF.

V is TRBV2 and J is TRBJ1-1; unclear D gene. The CDR3 loop spans 13 amino acids. CDR1 is SNHLY, CDR2 FYNNEI, per germline. Trimming pared 0 bases from V and 5 bases from J, leaving 7 bases between. The CDR3 nucleotides read TGTGCCAGCAGTGAAGCAGGGAGGACTGAAGCTTTCTTT. This codes for CASSEAGRTEAFF.

This clone was counted once. Within the sample, other DNA sequences also encode this same CDR3. The chain combines TRBV30 with TRBJ2-1; 11 nucleotides match TRBD1. The length of the CDR3 is 15 residues. The trim removed 6 bases at V and 8 bases at J, leaving 12 bases unmatched. Germline values: CDR1 GTSNPN, CDR2 SVGIG (reference sequence). The CDR3 bases are TGTGCCTGTCCTCGAGGGACAGGGGGGTCGGATGAGCAGTTCTTC. Encoded protein: CACPRGTGGSDEQFF.

V usage is TRBV30 and J usage is TRBJ2-1, with TRBD2 matching over 7 bases. The germline CDR1 and CDR2 sequences are GTSNPN and SVGIG (reference sequence). The length of the CDR3 is 15 residues. V dropped 2 bases and J dropped 0; count of bases not matched to a gene: 4. As DNA, the CDR3 is TGTGCCTGGAGTACGGGCGGGAGCTCCTACAATGAGCAGTTCTTC. The encoded protein is CAWSTGGSSYNEQFF.

The V gene is TRBV7-3, the J gene TRBJ2-3, with 7 bases fitting TRBD2. Germline loops: CDR1 SGHTA, CDR2 FQGTGA. CDR3 size: 15 residues. V lost 4 bases, J lost 5 bases, and 9 bases stayed unmatched. In DNA form, the CDR3 reads TGTGCCAGCAGCTCACGAGCGGGGACGATAGATACGCAGTATTTT. Its protein is CASSSRAGTIDTQYF.

This clone was observed a single time. The chain has TRBV4-2 and TRBJ2-1, with D possibly matching TRBD2 (5 bases). The CDR3 contains 15 residues. Germline CDR1 reads LGHNA; CDR2 reads YNFKEQ. The V and J ends lost 0 bases and 2 bases respectively, with 8 bases between them. CDR3 residues: CASSQERAPYNEQFF. CDR3 bases: TGTGCCAGCAGCCAAGAGAGGGCCCCCTACAATGAGCAGTTCTTC.

The gene calls are TRBV21-1 and TRBJ1-4; TRBD1, the table's D call, lacks a check against the DNA. TRBV21-1 is assigned pseudogene status. The CDR3 totals 15 residues. Written as DNA, the CDR3 is TGTGCCAGCAGCAAGAAGGACAGGGTGGACGAAAAACTGTTTTTT. Translation gives CASSKKDRVDEKLFF.

V gene TRBV30 combines with J gene TRBJ1-4; D is unclear. Germline CDR1 GTSNPN, CDR2 SVGIG (reference sequence). V was trimmed by 0 bases and J by 3 bases, leaving 8 bases between them. The CDR3 sequence is 14 residues long. As DNA, the CDR3 is TGTGCCTGGAGTGTAGTTGGGCCTAATGAAAAACTGTTTTTT. This gives the protein CAWSVVGPNEKLFF. The full variable domain, rest sourced from reference TRBV30 and TRBJ1-4, is SQTIHQWPATLVQPVGSPLSLECTVEGTSNPNLYWYRQAAGRGLQLLFYSVGIGQISSEVPQNLSASRPQDRQFILSSKKLLLSDSGFYLCAWSVVGPNEKLFFGSGTQLSVL.

This sequence joins TRBV6-5 and TRBJ2-1; the D gene is possibly TRBD2 (5 bases). This CDR3 spans 16 amino acids. The germline V gene encodes CDR1 MNHEY and CDR2 SVGAGI. V was pared by 0 bases and J by 9 bases, with 18 bases between. The CDR3, as DNA: TGTGCCAGCAGTTACTCTCTCGCGGGTGCGGCCCGTGAGCAGTTCTTC. It encodes CASSYSLAGAAREQFF.

The chain recombines TRBV30 with TRBJ1-4, with 10 nucleotides matching TRBD1. This CDR3 is built from 16 residues. Germline trimming cut 4 bases from V and 0 bases from J; bases unmatched to any gene: 5. The V gene's germline CDR1 is GTSNPN and CDR2 SVGIG (reference sequence). The CDR3 nucleotides read TGTGCCTGGAAGGGGGGACAGGGGACAACTAATGAAAAACTGTTTTTT. Protein product: CAWKGGQGTTNEKLFF.

As regards this clone: An end of the junction differs from the germline gene, which may be a read error. The chain recombines TRBV7-7 with TRBJ2-1, with 10 bases fitting TRBD2. Per germline, CDR1 SSHAT and CDR2 FNYEAQ (reference sequence). This CDR3 is built from 16 residues. Written as DNA, the CDR3 is TGTGCTAGCAGCTTAGGACTAGCGGATCACTACAATGAGCAGTTCTTC. This translates into CASSLGLADHYNEQFF.

This clone was observed a single time. The gene calls are TRBV7-8 and TRBJ2-7; TRBD1 is a possible D gene (6 bases). CDR3 length equals 12 residues. Germline V gives CDR1 SGHVS, CDR2 FQNEAQ. The germline V and J ends were trimmed by 4 bases and 5 bases, with 9 bases remaining between them. For the CDR3, the DNA is TGTGCCAGCAGCTCCGGACAGAACGAGCAGTACTTC. It translates to CASSSGQNEQYF.

The sample holds a few counts of this clone. V and J are TRBV28 and TRBJ1-4; possible D gene TRBD1, 6 bases. The CDR3 loop spans 15 amino acids. V dropped 4 bases and J dropped 5 bases, with 14 bases sitting between them. Germline assignment: CDR1 MDHEN and CDR2 SYDVKM. The CDR3 loop reads CASSSAGTRNEKLFF. In DNA form, the CDR3 reads TGTGCCAGCAGTTCCGCCGGGACAAGGAATGAAAAACTGTTTTTT.